This TCR beta chain was observed in a study of T cells after yellow fever vaccination. Study conclusions and caveats: Most primary-vaccination clones recurred post-booster (roughly 96% CD4, roughly 87% CD8). Secondary responses were weaker yet peaked faster, day 5 versus 15.

With regard to this clonotype: Antigen: not known.

TCRdb used MiXCR to reprocess the 5' RACE reads, holding one entry per CDR3 protein. The sample lists about 300,000 distinct CDR3 sequences, 7.5% to 9.5% seen once, with 3% to 4% in the top ten. CDR3 size: 15 residues. Germline V CDR1 and CDR2: SGHAT, FQNNGV. The germline V and J ends were trimmed by 4 bases and 12 bases, with 19 bases remaining between them. This specimen consisted of CD4+ T cells sorted from PBMCs, obtained 5 days after the yellow fever booster vaccination. This sequence was found in a man in his late teens or twenties who received the YFV17D yellow fever vaccine. This rearrangement joins TRBV11-2 to TRBJ1-6; the D is unclear. In nucleotides, the CDR3 is TGTGCCAGCAGCTCCATCCGGGAACCCCGTGTACCCCTCCACTTT. Its protein product is CASSSIREPRVPLHF.